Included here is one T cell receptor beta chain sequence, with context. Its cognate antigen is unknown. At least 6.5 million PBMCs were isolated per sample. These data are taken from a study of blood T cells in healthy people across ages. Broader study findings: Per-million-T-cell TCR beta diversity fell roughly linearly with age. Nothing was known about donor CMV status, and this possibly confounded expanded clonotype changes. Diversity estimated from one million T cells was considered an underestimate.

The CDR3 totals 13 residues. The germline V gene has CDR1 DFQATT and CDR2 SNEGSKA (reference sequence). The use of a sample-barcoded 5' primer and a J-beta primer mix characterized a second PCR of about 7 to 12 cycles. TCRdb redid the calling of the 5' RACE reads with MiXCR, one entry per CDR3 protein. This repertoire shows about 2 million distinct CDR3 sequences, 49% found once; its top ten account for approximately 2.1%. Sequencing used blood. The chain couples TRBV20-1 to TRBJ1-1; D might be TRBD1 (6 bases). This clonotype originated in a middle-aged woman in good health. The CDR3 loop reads CSGGGEASTEAFF. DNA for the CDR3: TGCAGCGGAGGGGGTGAGGCATCCACTGAAGCTTTCTTT.